This TCR beta chain was captured by sequencing in a study of T cell changes during pregnancy in multiple sclerosis. Data came from immunoSEQ multiplex PCR; TCRdb stores just in-frame clones and leaves some out. Among about 57,000 clones listed, around 93% were seen once. The trim removed 7 bases at V and 4 bases at J, leaving 4 bases unmatched. CDR1 is GTSNPN and CDR2 is SVGIG in the germline V gene (reference sequence). The CDR3 loop spans 13 amino acids. This clonotype was sampled from a female donor in good health, enrolled as a control in a pregnancy study. The sequences come from peripheral blood, collected after pregnancy. V and J are TRBV30 and TRBJ1-3; 10 positions match TRBD1. CDR3 coding DNA: TGTGCCTCCGGGACAGGGGTCGGAAACACCATATATTTT. It translates to CASGTGVGNTIYF. Variable domain in full (rest from reference TRBV30 and TRBJ1-3): SQTIHQWPATLVQPVGSPLSLECTVEGTSNPNLYWYRQAAGRGLQLLFYSVGIGQISSEVPQNLSASRPQDRQFILSSKKLLLSDSGFYLCASGTGVGNTIYFGEGSWLTVV.